Listed here is a single TCR beta chain. The antigen is not known. The sample is drawn from a study of tumor and adjacent non-tumor tissue in lung cancer. Notes on the study in general: Tumor TCR diversity, when higher, was linked to shorter survival.

This CDR3 spans 14 amino acids. Germline lookup yields CDR1 LNHDA and CDR2 SQIVND (reference sequence). V lost 3 bases, J lost 4 bases, and 4 bases stayed unmatched. This sample's RNA came from whole unsorted tissue. The normal lung tissue was taken more than 3 cm from the tumor edge. A modified ARM-PCR protocol with three rounds of nested PCR amplified TCRbeta. One entry per CDR3 protein, called by TCRdb with MiXCR from the multiplex PCR reads. The data hold approximately 100,000 distinct CDR3 sequences, with approximately 65% observed a single time. Sequenced sample: distant non-tumor lung tissue. The source of this sequence is a man under 40 with non-small cell lung cancer. The rearrangement uses TRBV19 and TRBJ2-7; 9 bases align to TRBD2. The CDR3: CASSITAGGYEQYF. DNA of the CDR3: TGTGCCAGTAGTATCACAGCGGGAGGTTACGAGCAGTACTTC.